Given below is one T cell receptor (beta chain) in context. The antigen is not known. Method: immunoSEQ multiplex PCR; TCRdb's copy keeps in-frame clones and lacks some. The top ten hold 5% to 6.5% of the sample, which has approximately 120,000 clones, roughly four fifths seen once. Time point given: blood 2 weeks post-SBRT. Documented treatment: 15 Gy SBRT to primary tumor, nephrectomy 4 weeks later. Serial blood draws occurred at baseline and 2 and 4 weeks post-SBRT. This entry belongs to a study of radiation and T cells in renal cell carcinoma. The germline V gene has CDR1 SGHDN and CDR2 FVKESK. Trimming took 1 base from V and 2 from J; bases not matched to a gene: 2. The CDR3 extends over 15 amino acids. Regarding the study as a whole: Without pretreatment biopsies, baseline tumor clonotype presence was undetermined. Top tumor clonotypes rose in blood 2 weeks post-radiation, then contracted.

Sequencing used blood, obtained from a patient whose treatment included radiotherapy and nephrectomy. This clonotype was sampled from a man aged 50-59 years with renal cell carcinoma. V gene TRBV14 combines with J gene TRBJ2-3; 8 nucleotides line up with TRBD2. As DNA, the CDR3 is TGTGCCAGCAGCCAAGTAGCGGGGTACACAGATACGCAGTATTTT. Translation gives CASSQVAGYTDTQYF.